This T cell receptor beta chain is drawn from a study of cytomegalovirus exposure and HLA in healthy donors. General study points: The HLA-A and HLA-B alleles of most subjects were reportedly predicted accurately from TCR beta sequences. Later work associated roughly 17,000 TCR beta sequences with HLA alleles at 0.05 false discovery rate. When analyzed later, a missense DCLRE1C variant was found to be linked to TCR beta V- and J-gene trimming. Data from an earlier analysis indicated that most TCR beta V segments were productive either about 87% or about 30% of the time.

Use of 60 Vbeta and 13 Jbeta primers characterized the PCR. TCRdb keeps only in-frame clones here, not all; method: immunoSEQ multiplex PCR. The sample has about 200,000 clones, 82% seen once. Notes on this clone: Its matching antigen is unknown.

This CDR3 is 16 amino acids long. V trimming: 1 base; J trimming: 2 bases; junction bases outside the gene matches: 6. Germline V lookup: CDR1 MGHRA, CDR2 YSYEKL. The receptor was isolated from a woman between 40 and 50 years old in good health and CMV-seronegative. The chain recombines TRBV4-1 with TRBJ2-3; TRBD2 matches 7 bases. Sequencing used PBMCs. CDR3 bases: TGCGCCAGCAGCCAAGGTTGGCGGGAGCTCACAGATACGCAGTATTTT. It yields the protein CASSQGWRELTDTQYF.